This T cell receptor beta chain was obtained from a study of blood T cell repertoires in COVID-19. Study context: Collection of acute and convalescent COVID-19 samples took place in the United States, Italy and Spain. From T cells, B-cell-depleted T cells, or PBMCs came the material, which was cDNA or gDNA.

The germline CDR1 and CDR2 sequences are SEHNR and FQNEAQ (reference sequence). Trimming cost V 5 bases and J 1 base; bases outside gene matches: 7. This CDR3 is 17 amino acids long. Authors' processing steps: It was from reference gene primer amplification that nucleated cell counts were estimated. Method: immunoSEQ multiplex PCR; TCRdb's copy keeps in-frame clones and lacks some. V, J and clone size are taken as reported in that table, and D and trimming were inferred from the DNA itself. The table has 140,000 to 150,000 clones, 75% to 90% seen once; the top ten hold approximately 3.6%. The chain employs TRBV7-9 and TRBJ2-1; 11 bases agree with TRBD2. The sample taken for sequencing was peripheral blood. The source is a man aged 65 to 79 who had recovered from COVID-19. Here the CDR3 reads CASSPRLAGTSYNEQFF. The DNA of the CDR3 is TGTGCCAGCAGCCCGCGACTAGCGGGGACTTCCTACAATGAGCAGTTCTTC.